A single sample is the source of the 24 T cell receptor beta chains below, sequenced in a study of OX40 agonist ivuxolimab in advanced cancers. Using immunoSEQ multiplex PCR, the repertoire was profiled, and TCRdb retains in-frame clones only, with some absent. The sample lists around 20,000 clones, around three quarters seen once, with around 15% in the top ten. Sequenced here: CD4+ or CD8+ T cells sorted from blood, sampled in a trial of the OX40 agonist ivuxolimab. The receptors stem from an adult with an advanced solid tumor such as melanoma, head and neck, liver or kidney cancer.

This chain uses TRBV6-5 with TRBJ2-7; D gene uncertain. CDR1 and CDR2 (germline): MNHEY, SVGAGI. V lost 8 bases to trimming and J lost 0 bases, with 8 bases between them. The length of the CDR3 is 12 residues. The CDR3 nucleotides are TGTGCCAGCGGGTTGACCTCCTACGAGCAGTACTTC. Translated: CASGLTSYEQYF.

V usage is TRBV27 and J usage is TRBJ2-2; D may be TRBD2 (5 bases). Per germline, CDR1 MNHEY and CDR2 SMNVEV (reference sequence). The CDR3 runs 15 residues. V shed 2 bases and J shed 0 bases, with 7 bases lying between them. CDR3 residues: CASSLRGTNTGELFF. The CDR3 DNA follows: TGTGCCAGCAGTTTAAGAGGGACGAACACCGGGGAGCTGTTTTTT.

In this sample, this clone turned up a few times. V and J are TRBV28 and TRBJ1-5, with D hard to call. Trimming stripped 4 bases from V and 6 bases from J, with 4 bases between. This CDR3 region has 11 residues. Germline loops: CDR1 MDHEN, CDR2 SYDVKM. The CDR3 loop reads CASSSTQPQHF. The CDR3 coding sequence is TGTGCCAGCAGTTCGACTCAGCCCCAGCATTTT.

The V gene is TRBV5-1, the J gene TRBJ1-1; 7 nucleotides line up with TRBD1. The CDR3 is made up of 15 amino acids. V dropped 4 bases and J dropped 1; count of bases not matched to a gene: 7. Germline V gene data show CDR1 as SGHRS and CDR2 as YFSETQ. The CDR3 protein is CASSLGRGPNTEAFF. CDR3 in DNA: TGCGCCAGCAGCCTAGGGAGGGGGCCGAACACTGAAGCTTTCTTT. Full variable domain (remainder filled in from reference TRBV5-1 and TRBJ1-1): KAGVTQTPRYLIKTRGQQVTLSCSPISGHRSVSWYQQTPGQGLQFLFEYFSETQRNKGNFPGRFSGRQFSNSRSEMNVSTLELGDSALYLCASSLGRGPNTEAFFGQGTRLTVV.

In this sample, this clone is large. The J gene is TRBJ2-1, the V gene TRBV5-6, with TRBD2 identical over 7 bases. The CDR3 is 14 residues long. V lost 9 bases, J lost 7 bases, and 13 bases stayed unmatched. Germline values: CDR1 SGHDT, CDR2 YYEEEE. CDR3 bases: TGTGCCACCCAGAGCGGGGATTCGAGAAATGAGCAGTTCTTC. Residues: CATQSGDSRNEQFF. Full variable domain (missing parts from reference TRBV5-6 and TRBJ2-1): DAGVTQSPTHLIKTRGQQVTLRCSPKSGHDTVSWYQQALGQGPQFIFQYYEEEERQRGNFPDRFSGHQFPNYSSELNVNALLLGDSALYLCATQSGDSRNEQFFGPGTRLTVL.

The chain has TRBV11-1 and TRBJ1-5; D not certain. This CDR3 has 16 amino acids. Germline loops: CDR1 SGHAT, CDR2 FQDESV (reference sequence). V shed 3 bases and J shed 2 bases, with 14 bases lying between them. The CDR3, as DNA: TGTGCCAGCAGCTTTAAGTGCCTACGTTGCAATCAGCCCCAGCATTTT. Translated: CASSFKCLRCNQPQHF.

This clone has a handful of counts. The chain joins TRBV5-3 to TRBJ2-4; 8 bases map to TRBD2. TRBV5-3 is an ORF, with its function uncertain. This CDR3 comprises 20 residues. V lost 2 bases to trimming and J lost 2 bases; unmatched junction nucleotides: 18. The CDR3: CARSFTRSGGPYATKNIQYF. As DNA, the CDR3 is TGTGCCAGAAGCTTTACCCGGTCGGGAGGGCCTTATGCAACCAAAAACATTCAGTACTTC.

By share of the sample, this clone is medium-sized (0.01 to 0.1%). The same CDR3 arises from other DNA sequences in this sample as well. V usage is TRBV10-3 and J usage is TRBJ1-2; D unresolved. V shed 0 bases and J shed 4 bases, with 9 bases lying between them. CDR1 is ENHRY, CDR2 SYGVKD, per germline. This CDR3 contains 14 residues. The DNA of the CDR3 is TGTGCCATCAGTGAGTCCGCAGCTCTCTATGGCTACACCTTC. This codes for CAISESAALYGYTF.

The chain carries TRBV27 and TRBJ2-7; D is perhaps TRBD1 or TRBD2 (5 bases each). V was shortened by 8 bases and J by 0 bases, with 17 bases between the two germline ends. CDR1 is MNHEY and CDR2 is SMNVEV in the germline V gene (reference sequence). This CDR3 has 15 residues. CDR3 DNA: TGTGCCAGCCCCCCCCGCGAGGGGTCCTCCTACGAGCAGTACTTC. Residues: CASPPREGSSYEQYF.

This clone was found once. The chain uses TRBV6-5 and TRBJ2-7; 13 bases map to TRBD2. CDR1 MNHEY and CDR2 SVGAGI come from the germline V gene. The trim removed 5 bases at V and 7 bases at J, leaving 5 bases unmatched. The CDR3 is 14 amino acids. The CDR3 loop reads CASSGGGLAGEQYF. The CDR3 DNA is TGTGCCAGCAGTGGGGGGGGACTAGCGGGAGAGCAGTACTTC.

This chain's CDR3 is CASRTGSYEQYF. Written as DNA, the CDR3 is TGTGCCAGCAGGACAGGGTCCTACGAGCAGTACTTC. The rearrangement links TRBV2 to TRBJ2-7; 7 nucleotides align to TRBD1. CDR1 is SNHLY, CDR2 FYNNEI, per germline. The CDR3 totals 12 residues. Losses at the gene ends were 6 bases for V and 1 base for J; bases not matched to a gene: 0. Full variable domain (missing parts from reference TRBV2 and TRBJ2-7): EPEVTQTPSHQVTQMGQEVILRCVPISNHLYFYWYRQILGQKVEFLVSFYNNEISEKSEIFDDQFSVERPDGSNFTLKIRSTKLEDSAMYFCASRTGSYEQYFGPGTRLTVT.

This sequence joins TRBV27 and TRBJ2-5; no clear D. Trimming stripped 3 bases from V and 9 bases from J, with 5 bases between. There are 10 residues in the CDR3. The germline CDR1 and CDR2 sequences are MNHEY and SMNVEV (reference sequence). CDR3 sequence (DNA): TGTGCCAGCAGTTTGAGCCCCCAGTACTTC. Translation: CASSLSPQYF.

The chain employs TRBV6-4 and TRBJ1-1; 7 nucleotides align to TRBD1. The CDR3 sequence is 17 residues long. Germline CDR1 reads MRHNA; CDR2 reads SNTAGT. The J segment lost 3 bases and the V segment lost 0 bases, leaving 10 bases of the junction unmatched. The CDR3 nucleotides read TGTGCCAGCAGTGACTCGAGGGGGCGCGGGAGGGACACTGAAGCTTTCTTT. It encodes CASSDSRGRGRDTEAFF.

V gene TRBV6-5 combines with J gene TRBJ2-7; 11 bases agree with TRBD1. CDR3 size: 14 residues. V lost 5 bases to trimming and J lost 2 bases; unmatched junction nucleotides: 2. Germline V gives CDR1 MNHEY, CDR2 SVGAGI. CDR3 region: CASSGTGGTYEQYF. CDR3 nucleotides: TGTGCCAGCAGTGGGACAGGGGGGACCTACGAGCAGTACTTC.

The chain is built from TRBV5-3 and TRBJ2-3; TRBD1 or TRBD2 may be the D gene (5 bases each). TRBV5-3 is placed among ORFs of uncertain function. The CDR3 has 15 residues. Trimming removed 8 bases at V and 6 bases at J, with 22 bases between. The CDR3 loop is CASRILGEPSDTQYF. Here the CDR3 DNA reads TGTGCCAGCAGGATCTTGGGGGAGCCATCCGATACGCAGTATTTT.

The V gene is TRBV4-1, the J gene TRBJ2-1; D is uncertain. The CDR3 is made up of 13 amino acids. Trimming took 5 bases from V and 2 from J, leaving 7 bases between them. Germline V gene lookup returns CDR1 MGHRA and CDR2 YSYEKL. Written as DNA, the CDR3 is TGCGCCAGCAGCGTGGCGGCCTACAATGAGCAGTTCTTC. Encoded protein: CASSVAAYNEQFF.

V and J are TRBV13 and TRBJ1-1; no firm D call. The CDR3 covers 12 residues. The germline V gene encodes CDR1 PRHDT and CDR2 FYEKMQ (reference sequence). Trimming stripped 1 base from V and 6 bases from J, with 6 bases between. The CDR3 reads CASSLDRPEAFF. The CDR3 coding sequence is TGTGCCAGCAGCTTAGATCGACCTGAAGCTTTCTTT.

The gene calls are TRBV6-5 and TRBJ2-7; 8 bases match TRBD2. V gave up 6 bases and J gave up 3 bases; unmatched junction bases: 10. CDR1 is MNHEY and CDR2 is SVGAGI in the germline V gene. The CDR3 consists of 15 residues. CDR3 amino acids: CASSRGAGELYEQYF. Here the CDR3 DNA reads TGTGCCAGCAGCCGGGGAGCGGGAGAACTCTACGAGCAGTACTTC.

The chain recombines TRBV11-3 with TRBJ2-1, with 13 bases lining up with TRBD2. The CDR3 loop spans 16 amino acids. The V gene's germline CDR1 is SGHNT and CDR2 YENEEA. V lost 6 bases and J lost 5; bases outside the gene matches: 7. The chain's CDR3 is CASRRTSGSYHNEQFF. The CDR3 region has the DNA TGTGCCAGCAGACGGACTAGCGGGAGTTACCACAATGAGCAGTTCTTC.

The chain carries TRBV5-4 and TRBJ2-1; a weak D match, TRBD1 (5 bases). This CDR3 comprises 15 residues. The germline V and J ends were trimmed by 4 bases and 4 bases, with 15 bases remaining between them. The V gene's germline CDR1 is SGHNT and CDR2 YYREEE (reference sequence). The chain's CDR3 is CASSPRPGQYNEQFF. CDR3 in DNA: TGTGCCAGCAGCCCCCGACCCGGACAATACAATGAGCAGTTCTTC.

This chain uses TRBV6-5 with TRBJ2-7; TRBD2 matches 10 bases. In germline, CDR1 is MNHEY, CDR2 SVGAGI. CDR3 size: 13 residues. Trimming cost V 8 bases and J 2 bases; bases outside gene matches: 3. The CDR3 bases are TGTGCCAGCGGGACTAGCGAGGCCTACGAGCAGTACTTC. Its protein product is CASGTSEAYEQYF.

The chain is built from TRBV27 and TRBJ1-3, with 7 bases lining up with TRBD1. This CDR3 is 16 amino acids long. Losses at the gene ends were 6 bases for V and 3 bases for J; bases not matched to a gene: 11. Germline V gives CDR1 MNHEY, CDR2 SMNVEV (reference sequence). The CDR3: CASSRRGQDFGNTIYF. The DNA of the CDR3 is TGTGCCAGCAGCCGCCGCGGACAGGACTTTGGAAACACCATATATTTT.

This clone was detected only once. The V gene is TRBV27, the J gene TRBJ2-1, with no clear D. The CDR3 has 12 amino acids. V gave up 2 bases and J gave up 7 bases, with 6 bases separating them. The germline gives CDR1 MNHEY, CDR2 SMNVEV (reference sequence). CDR3 coding DNA: TGTGCCAGCAGTTTAACCCCAAATGAGCAGTTCTTC. Translation: CASSLTPNEQFF.

This sequence joins TRBV9 and TRBJ2-3, with D perhaps TRBD2 (6 bases). The CDR3 consists of 14 residues. Per the germline V gene, CDR1 is SGDLS and CDR2 is YYNGEE. Trimming left V 0 bases short and J 4 bases short, with 9 bases between. CDR3 sequence reads: CASSVDPGADTQYF. CDR3 bases: TGTGCCAGCAGCGTAGACCCGGGGGCAGATACGCAGTATTTT.